The rows below give T cell receptor beta chains drawn from one sample of a study of T cell responses to AZD1222 COVID-19 vaccine. Data came from immunoSEQ multiplex PCR; TCRdb stores just in-frame clones and leaves some out. The sample records about 140,000 clones, roughly 93% being singletons. The sequences come from peripheral blood, collected on day 0 of MenACWY control vaccination. The source is an adult in good health. Both conserved end residues are part of each CDR3. The D gene is left open where the match is weak. Only part of the rows carry a size: once, few, many, or a class if the clone is expanded.

CDR3nt,CDR3aa,v_gene,d_gene,j_gene,abundance
TGTGCCAGCGGCGGGGCACCCTACTACGAGCAGTACTTC,CASGGAPYYEQYF,TRBV2,NA,TRBJ2-7,NA
TGCGCCAGCAGCCGGACGGACTCTGGAAACACCATATATTTT,CASSRTDSGNTIYF,TRBV4-3,NA,TRBJ1-3,NA
TGTGCCAGCAGTTACTCGATCTCCCCCAGATTCTACGAGCAGTACTTC,CASSYSISPRFYEQYF,TRBV6-5,NA,TRBJ2-7,NA
TGTGCCAGCAGCCCACCGACGGGATCTGAAGGCTACACCTTC,CASSPPTGSEGYTF,TRBV3-1/TRBV3-2,NA,TRBJ1-2,NA
TGTGCCACCAGTGGAGGGGGAGGCTACACCTTC,CATSGGGGYTF,TRBV24-1,NA,TRBJ1-2,NA
TGCGCCAGCAGCCCGGGGTTGAACACTGAAGCTTTCTTT,CASSPGLNTEAFF,TRBV5-1,NA,TRBJ1-1,NA
TGTGCCAGCAGCCTCACTGCGAGTTACGAGCAGTACTTC,CASSLTASYEQYF,TRBV7-8,NA,TRBJ2-7,NA
TGTGCCAGCAGTTCGTCCGGACAGGGGAACTCTGGCTACACCTTC,CASSSSGQGNSGYTF,TRBV28,TRBD1,TRBJ1-2,NA
TGTGCCAGCAGTTACGGCCCCGGGGGGCGGACTGAAGCTTTCTTT,CASSYGPGGRTEAFF,TRBV6-2/TRBV6-3,NA,TRBJ1-1,NA
TGTGCCAGTCAGGGAACGCTCTATGGCTACACCTTC,CASQGTLYGYTF,TRBV25-1,NA,TRBJ1-2,NA
TGTGCTAGTGGTTTGGGGATGAACACTGAAGCTTTCTTT,CASGLGMNTEAFF,TRBV12-5,NA,TRBJ1-1,NA
TGCGCCAGCAGCTTGGCTCAAGGCGCGGGCACTGAAGCTTTCTTT,CASSLAQGAGTEAFF,TRBV5-1,NA,TRBJ1-1,NA
TGTGCCAGCAGTTTTACAGAGGATAATGAAAAACTGTTTTTT,CASSFTEDNEKLFF,TRBV28,NA,TRBJ1-4,NA
TGTGCCAGCAGCTTAGGAGAACAGGGGGTTGGGGAGACCCAGTACTTC,CASSLGEQGVGETQYF,TRBV11-1,TRBD1,TRBJ2-5,NA
TGTGCCAGCAGTTACCCGAGGACAGGCACAGATACGCAGTATTTT,CASSYPRTGTDTQYF,TRBV28,NA,TRBJ2-3,NA
TGTGCCTGGAGCCCGACAGGACGCACAGATACGCAGTATTTT,CAWSPTGRTDTQYF,TRBV30,NA,TRBJ2-3,NA
TGCGCCAGCAGCTTGGGCTCAAGCTCCTACAATGAGCAGTTCTTC,CASSLGSSSYNEQFF,TRBV5-1,NA,TRBJ2-1,NA
TGTGCCAGCAGCGCTCAGGTCTCAAGCTCCTACAATGAGCAGTTCTTC,CASSAQVSSSYNEQFF,TRBV9,NA,TRBJ2-1,NA
TGTGCCAGCAGTTACTCGGGGACAGTATTTCTAGGGGGCTACACCTTC,CASSYSGTVFLGGYTF,TRBV6-5,TRBD1,TRBJ1-2,NA
TGTGCCTGGAACCTCGAAGGGTACGGCTACACCTTC,CAWNLEGYGYTF,TRBV30,NA,TRBJ1-2,NA
TGTGCCAGCAGTTACCCTCCTCTAGCCCGGGGGGTCGGGGAGCTGTTTTTT,CASSYPPLARGVGELFF,TRBV6-2/TRBV6-3,TRBD2,TRBJ2-2,NA
TGTGCCAGCACCCGGACAGGCGCCTACGAGCAGTACTTC,CASTRTGAYEQYF,TRBV12-3/TRBV12-4,TRBD1,TRBJ2-7,NA
TGTGCCAGCAGTGTCGGGGGGCGGATCTCCTACGAGCAGTACTTC,CASSVGGRISYEQYF,TRBV2,NA,TRBJ2-7,NA
TGCGCCAGCAGCTTGGCCGAGACTAGCGGTTACAATGAGCAGTTCTTC,CASSLAETSGYNEQFF,TRBV5-1,TRBD2,TRBJ2-1,NA
TGTGCCGGAGGACGCAGCCAAGAGACCCAGTACTTC,CAGGRSQETQYF,TRBV2,NA,TRBJ2-5,NA
TGTGCCAGCAGACCATTAGCGGGAGGGGACTCCTACGAGCAGTACTTC,CASRPLAGGDSYEQYF,TRBV7-9,TRBD2,TRBJ2-7,NA
TGTGCCACCAGCAGGACCACAGGTGAAAAACTGTTTTTT,CATSRTTGEKLFF,TRBV15,NA,TRBJ1-4,NA
TGTGCCACCAGTCCCTCCGGCCCTAAGGGGGCAGCCTACAATGAGCAGTTCTTC,CATSPSGPKGAAYNEQFF,TRBV24-1,TRBD1,TRBJ2-1,NA
TGTGCCAGTAGTATAACCCGCAATCAGCCCCAGCATTTT,CASSITRNQPQHF,TRBV19,NA,TRBJ1-5,NA
TGTGCCAGTAGGTCTAGCGGGAGTTCGCCAGATACGCAGTATTTT,CASRSSGSSPDTQYF,TRBV19,TRBD2,TRBJ2-3,NA
TGTGCCAGCAGCTCGCGGGGCAGCGATAATGAGCAGTTCTTC,CASSSRGSDNEQFF,TRBV6-5,NA,TRBJ2-1,NA
TGTGCCAGCTCTGGCGGGGGGGCCAATGAGCAGTTCTTC,CASSGGGANEQFF,TRBV5-4,TRBD2,TRBJ2-1,few
TGTGCCAGCAGCTTAGTGGGGTGGAACACTGAAGCTTTCTTT,CASSLVGWNTEAFF,TRBV7-2,NA,TRBJ1-1,NA
TGTGCCAGCAGTGACAGTCGGACAGGGGCTTTATACGAGCAGTACTTC,CASSDSRTGALYEQYF,TRBV25-1,TRBD1,TRBJ2-7,once
TGTGCCAGCAGCCCGGAGGGGGCGACCTATGGCTACACCTTC,CASSPEGATYGYTF,TRBV3-1/TRBV3-2,TRBD1,TRBJ1-2,NA